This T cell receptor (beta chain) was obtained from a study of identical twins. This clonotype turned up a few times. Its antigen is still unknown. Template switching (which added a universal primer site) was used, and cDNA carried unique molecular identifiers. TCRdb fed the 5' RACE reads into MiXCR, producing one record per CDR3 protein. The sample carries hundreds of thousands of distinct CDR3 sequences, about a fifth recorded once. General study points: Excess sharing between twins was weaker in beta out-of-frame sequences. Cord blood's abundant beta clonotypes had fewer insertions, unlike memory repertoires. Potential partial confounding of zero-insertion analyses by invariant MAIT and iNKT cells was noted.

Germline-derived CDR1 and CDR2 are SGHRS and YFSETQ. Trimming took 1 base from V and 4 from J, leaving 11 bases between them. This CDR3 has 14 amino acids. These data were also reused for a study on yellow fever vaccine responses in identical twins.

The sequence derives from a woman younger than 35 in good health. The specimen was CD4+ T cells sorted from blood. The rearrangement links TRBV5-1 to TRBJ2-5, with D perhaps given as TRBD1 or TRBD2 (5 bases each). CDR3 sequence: CASSLFGAGETQYF. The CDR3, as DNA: TGCGCCAGCAGCTTGTTCGGGGCTGGAGAGACCCAGTACTTC.